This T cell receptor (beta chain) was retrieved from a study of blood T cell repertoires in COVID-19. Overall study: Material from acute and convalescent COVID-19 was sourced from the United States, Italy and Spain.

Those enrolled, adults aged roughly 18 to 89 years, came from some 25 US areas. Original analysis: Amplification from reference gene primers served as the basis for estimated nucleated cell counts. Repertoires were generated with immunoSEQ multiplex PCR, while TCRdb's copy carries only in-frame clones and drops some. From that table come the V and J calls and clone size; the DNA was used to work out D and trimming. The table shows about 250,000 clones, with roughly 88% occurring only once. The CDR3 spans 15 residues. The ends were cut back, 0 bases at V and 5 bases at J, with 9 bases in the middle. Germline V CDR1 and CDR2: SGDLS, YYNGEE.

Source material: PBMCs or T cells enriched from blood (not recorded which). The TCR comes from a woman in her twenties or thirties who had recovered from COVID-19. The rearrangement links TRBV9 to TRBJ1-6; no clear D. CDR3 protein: CASSVDGFDNSPLHF. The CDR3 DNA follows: TGTGCCAGCAGCGTAGACGGGTTCGATAATTCACCCCTCCACTTT.